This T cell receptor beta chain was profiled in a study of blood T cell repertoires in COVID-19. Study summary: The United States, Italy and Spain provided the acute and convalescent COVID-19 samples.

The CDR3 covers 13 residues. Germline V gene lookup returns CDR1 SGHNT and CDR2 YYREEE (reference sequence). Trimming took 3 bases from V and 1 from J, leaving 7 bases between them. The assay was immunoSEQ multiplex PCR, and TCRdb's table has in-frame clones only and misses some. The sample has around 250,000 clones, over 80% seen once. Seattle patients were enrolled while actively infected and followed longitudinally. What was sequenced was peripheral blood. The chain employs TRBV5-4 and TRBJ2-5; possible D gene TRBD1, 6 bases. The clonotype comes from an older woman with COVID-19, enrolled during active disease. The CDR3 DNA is TGTGCCAGCAGCTGGACAGTCCAAGAGACCCAGTACTTC. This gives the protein CASSWTVQETQYF.